Below, 23 T cell receptor beta chains from the same sample are listed, as sequenced in a study of blood T cells in healthy people across ages. Through a sample-barcoded 5' primer and a J-beta primer mix, a second PCR was run for 7 to 11 cycles. TCRdb reprocessed the 5' RACE reads with MiXCR, giving one entry per CDR3 protein. The data show over 600,000 distinct CDR3 sequences, 20% to 25% seen once. Source material: blood. The receptor source for this set is a man aged 70 or older in good health.

This clonotype has just a few counts. CDR3 amino acids: CSAKGGQGIISYEQYF. The CDR3 nucleotides are TGCAGCGCAAAAGGGGGGCAGGGTATTATCTCCTACGAGCAGTACTTC. The gene calls are TRBV29-1 and TRBJ2-7; either TRBD1 or TRBD2 may fit D (6 bases each). This CDR3 has 16 amino acids. Germline-derived CDR1 and CDR2 are SQVTM and ANQGSEA. V was cut by 7 bases and J by 0 bases, with 22 bases left in between.

This clonotype was detected only a few times. The V call is TRBV5-1, the J call TRBJ2-3; 9 nucleotides align to TRBD2. J gave up 5 bases and V 0 bases, and 4 bases lay outside the gene matches. The length of the CDR3 is 15 residues. Germline V lookup: CDR1 SGHRS, CDR2 YFSETQ. The CDR3 nucleotides read TGCGCCAGCAGCTTGGATAGCGGGAGTTTAGATACGCAGTATTTT. Its translation is CASSLDSGSLDTQYF.

This clonotype was observed many times. The chain couples TRBV6-5 to TRBJ2-1; 8 bases line up with TRBD1. Germline trimming cut 4 bases from V and 6 bases from J; bases unmatched to any gene: 14. The CDR3 extends over 17 amino acids. Germline CDR1 is MNHEY and CDR2 is SVGAGI. This CDR3 is CASSSDRGQKRGNEQFF. CDR3 DNA: TGTGCCAGCAGTTCAGACAGGGGTCAGAAAAGGGGCAATGAGCAGTTCTTC.

This chain joins TRBV6-1 and TRBJ1-6; 7 nucleotides match TRBD1. This CDR3 is 16 amino acids long. The ends lost 6 bases at V and 5 bases at J; junction bases unmatched: 10. The germline V gene has CDR1 MNHNS and CDR2 SASEGT. The CDR3 loop reads CASSNPWDSNNSPLHF. The CDR3 DNA sequence: TGTGCCAGCAGCAACCCTTGGGACAGTAATAATTCACCCCTCCACTTT.

This clonotype was counted between two and nine times. The rearrangement links TRBV28 to TRBJ1-2; TRBD1 is a possible D gene (6 bases). Trimming took off 2 bases at V and 4 bases at J, with 11 bases between the two ends. This CDR3 is 14 amino acids long. Germline values: CDR1 MDHEN, CDR2 SYDVKM. CDR3 region: CASSLNRESYGYTF. The CDR3 DNA follows: TGTGCCAGCAGTTTAAACAGGGAGAGCTATGGCTACACCTTC.

The CDR3: CASSQVRDSPIFNYGYTF. The CDR3 DNA is TGTGCCAGCAGCCAAGTGCGGGACAGCCCAATCTTCAACTATGGCTACACCTTC. The chain couples TRBV3-1 to TRBJ1-2; TRBD1 matches at 7 bases. This CDR3 contains 18 residues. V trimming: 1 base; J trimming: 2 bases; junction bases outside the gene matches: 13. From germline, CDR1 is LGHDT and CDR2 YNNKEL (reference sequence).

In its sample, this clonotype was seen a few times. V is TRBV5-5 and J is TRBJ2-5; weak D call: TRBD2 (6 bases). This CDR3 has 14 residues. Trimming pared 1 base from V and 5 bases from J, leaving 12 bases between. In germline, CDR1 is SGHKS, CDR2 YYEKEE (reference sequence). CDR3 DNA sequence: TGTGCCAGCAGCTTGTCGGGAGTGTTTGAGACCCAGTACTTC. As protein: CASSLSGVFETQYF.

At least ten counts were recorded for this clonotype. J is TRBJ2-1 and V is TRBV13, with 8 positions matching TRBD1. The V segment lost 4 bases and the J segment 13 bases; nucleotides outside the gene matches: 15. Germline V CDR1 and CDR2: PRHDT, FYEKMQ (reference sequence). The CDR3 contains 15 residues. Here the CDR3 DNA reads TGTGCCAGCAGCTCCACCCGGACAGGGCCGCTACCTCAGTTCTTC. Protein: CASSSTRTGPLPQFF.

The V gene is TRBV27, the J gene TRBJ2-5, with D perhaps TRBD1 (6 bases). Germline values: CDR1 MNHEY, CDR2 SMNVEV (reference sequence). Trimming took off 2 bases at V and 5 bases at J, with 15 bases between the two ends. This CDR3 has 15 residues. The CDR3 nucleotides read TGTGCCAGCAGTTTAGGGCAGGGGTCTATGGAGACCCAGTACTTC. Protein sequence: CASSLGQGSMETQYF.

The J gene is TRBJ2-7, the V gene TRBV28; the D call may be TRBD1 or TRBD2 (5 bases each). V dropped 3 bases and J dropped 4 bases, with 10 bases sitting between them. In germline, CDR1 is MDHEN, CDR2 SYDVKM. CDR3 length equals 13 residues. Here the CDR3 DNA reads TGTGCCAGCAGTTTTGGGGGTCTGTACGAGCAGTACTTC. Translation gives CASSFGGLYEQYF.

The chain employs TRBV5-1 and TRBJ1-4, with 9 bases matching TRBD1. The CDR3 is made up of 14 amino acids. The V segment lost 4 bases and the J segment 8 bases; nucleotides outside the gene matches: 6. Germline CDR1 is SGHRS and CDR2 is YFSETQ. The CDR3 is CASSGDRVEEKLFF. The CDR3 DNA reads as TGCGCCAGCAGCGGGGACAGGGTGGAGGAAAAACTGTTTTTT.

This clonotype came up a few times. The chain is built from TRBV5-1 and TRBJ1-1, with D perhaps matching TRBD1 (6 bases). The ends were cut back, 4 bases at V and 4 bases at J, with 17 bases in the middle. The CDR3 loop spans 15 amino acids. Germline V gene data show CDR1 as SGHRS and CDR2 as YFSETQ. CDR3 region: CASSDDGGRVTEAFF. The CDR3 DNA is TGCGCCAGCAGCGATGACGGGGGGCGGGTCACTGAAGCTTTCTTT. Supplemented by reference TRBV5-1 and TRBJ1-1, the full variable domain reads KAGVTQTPRYLIKTRGQQVTLSCSPISGHRSVSWYQQTPGQGLQFLFEYFSETQRNKGNFPGRFSGRQFSNSRSEMNVSTLELGDSALYLCASSDDGGRVTEAFFGQGTRLTVV.

V gene TRBV29-1 combines with J gene TRBJ2-7; D possibly uses TRBD1 or TRBD2 (5 bases each). The J call may be faulty, since TRBJ2-1 better matches the DNA end. This CDR3 is built from 12 residues. Germline V CDR1 and CDR2: SQVTM, ANQGSEA. The CDR3 sequence is CSSRDRPNEQFF. CDR3 sequence (DNA): TGCAGCTCCCGGGACCGCCCTAATGAGCAGTTCTTC.

This clonotype was found a few times. The rearrangement uses TRBV12-5 and TRBJ1-4; a weak D match, TRBD1 (5 bases). Germline CDR1 reads LGHNT; CDR2 reads FRNRAP. V was pared by 1 base and J by 7 bases, with 10 bases between. The CDR3 is 14 amino acids. CDR3 DNA: TGTGCTAGTGGTTTGGCCAGGGTCGGTGAAAAACTGTTTTTT. This sequence encodes CASGLARVGEKLFF.

V is TRBV7-2 and J is TRBJ1-1, with 11 bases identical to TRBD1. CDR3 size: 14 residues. The germline CDR1 and CDR2 sequences are SGHTA and FQGNSA. Germline trimming cut 6 bases from V and 5 bases from J; bases unmatched to any gene: 5. CDR3 loop: CASSPDRGLTEAFF. CDR3 DNA sequence: TGTGCCAGCAGTCCGGACAGGGGGCTAACTGAAGCTTTCTTT.

The rearrangement links TRBV6-2 or TRBV6-3 to TRBJ1-1; D is uncertain. The germline V gene has CDR1 MNHEY and CDR2 SVGEGT. Trimming removed 2 bases from V and 5 bases from J, with 9 bases in between. This CDR3 contains 13 residues. The CDR3 nucleotides read TGTGCCAGCAGTTACCAAGGCAAGACTGAAGCTTTCTTT. The encoded protein is CASSYQGKTEAFF.

The V gene is TRBV20-1, the J gene TRBJ2-1; 7 nucleotides line up with TRBD2. Per the germline V gene, CDR1 is DFQATT and CDR2 is SNEGSKA (reference sequence). The CDR3 covers 15 residues. V was clipped by 1 base and J by 8 bases; unmatched bases: 11. CDR3: CSARGGSSVYDEQFF. Here the CDR3 DNA reads TGCAGTGCTAGAGGCGGGAGCTCGGTGTACGATGAGCAGTTCTTC.

This clonotype showed up just a few times. This rearrangement joins TRBV2 to TRBJ1-5; D not certain. Germline assignment: CDR1 SNHLY and CDR2 FYNNEI. The CDR3 is 14 amino acids. The V and J ends lost 7 bases and 6 bases respectively, with 16 bases between them. The DNA of the CDR3 is TGTGCCAGCACTAGGACTCGATCGGGTCAGCCCCAGCATTTT. Translating it yields CASTRTRSGQPQHF. The variable domain in full, with the rest retrieved from reference TRBV2 and TRBJ1-5, is EPEVTQTPSHQVTQMGQEVILRCVPISNHLYFYWYRQILGQKVEFLVSFYNNEISEKSEIFDDQFSVERPDGSNFTLKIRSTKLEDSAMYFCASTRTRSGQPQHFGDGTRLSIL.

The genes are TRBV28 and TRBJ2-3; 9 bases are a match to TRBD1. V trimming: 4 bases; J trimming: 5 bases; junction bases outside the gene matches: 7. Germline CDR1 is MDHEN and CDR2 is SYDVKM. CDR3 length equals 15 residues. DNA of the CDR3: TGTGCCAGCAGTTCTCGGACAGGGGCAGGAGATACGCAGTATTTT. This gives the protein CASSSRTGAGDTQYF. The variable domain in full, with the rest retrieved from reference TRBV28 and TRBJ2-3, is DVKVTQSSRYLVKRTGEKVFLECVQDMDHENMFWYRQDPGLGLRLIYFSYDVKMKEKGDIPEGYSVSREKKERFSLILESASTNQTSMYLCASSSRTGAGDTQYFGPGTRLTVL.

V gene TRBV15 combines with J gene TRBJ2-1, with TRBD1 matching 8 bases. V dropped 4 bases and J dropped 9; count of bases not matched to a gene: 5. The CDR3 has 13 residues. CDR1 and CDR2 from the germline V gene are LNHNV and YYDKDF (reference sequence). The CDR3 nucleotides are TGTGCCACCAGCACTTCAGGGGGCACTGAGCAGTTCTTC. This gives the protein CATSTSGGTEQFF.

This clonotype occurred a few times. The chain has TRBV7-2 and TRBJ1-2, with 7 bases identical to TRBD1. With 5 bases clipped from V and 3 bases from J, the junction kept 9 bases outside the gene matches. Germline CDR1 reads SGHTA; CDR2 reads FQGNSA. The CDR3 runs 15 residues. DNA of the CDR3: TGTGCCAGCAGCCCGCGGCAGGGGGGATACTATGGCTACACCTTC. This gives the protein CASSPRQGGYYGYTF.

This clonotype turned up a few times. One end of the junction varies from germline; a read error may be responsible. The chain carries TRBV7-2 and TRBJ2-1; 7 bases fit TRBD2. The CDR3 runs to 16 residues. Germline CDR1 SGHTA, CDR2 FQGNSA. The CDR3 DNA is TGTGCCAGCAGCTTGCATAGCGGGTTATCCTACAATGAGCAGTTCTTT. Translating it yields CASSLHSGLSYNEQFF.

A note on this clonotype: With a much larger clone just one base away, this may be a read error. V is TRBV6-2 or TRBV6-3 and J is TRBJ2-5; D is perhaps TRBD2 (5 bases). TRBJ2-7 matches the DNA end more closely, so the J call is doubtful. Germline V lookup: CDR1 MNHEY, CDR2 SVGEGT. The CDR3 loop spans 12 amino acids. CDR3 region: CASSYEGYEQYF. CDR3 coding DNA: TGTGCCAGCAGTTACGAGGGCTACGAGCAGTACTTC.